The 12 T cell receptor beta chains below come from one sample, sequenced in a study of shared T cell receptors in the human thymus. The assay was immunoSEQ multiplex PCR, and TCRdb's table has in-frame clones only and misses some. The sample consists of hundreds of thousands of clones, around 89% of them appearing once. The sample was also linked to a second study, of human thymus T cells.

Input material: thymocytes. These TCRs come from a boy younger than two with a congenital heart defect.

The chain uses TRBV27 and TRBJ1-1, with D possibly matching TRBD1 (6 bases). Between the trimmed V and J ends, which lost 5 bases and 4 bases, there was a span of 14 bases. Germline V gives CDR1 MNHEY, CDR2 SMNVEV (reference sequence). This CDR3 spans 14 amino acids. The chain's CDR3 is CASSTAGESTEAFF. In DNA form, the CDR3 reads TGTGCCAGCAGTACGGCAGGGGAGAGCACTGAAGCTTTCTTT.

The rearrangement joins TRBV27 to TRBJ2-5, with 14 bases identical to TRBD2. The ends lost 4 bases at V and 5 bases at J; junction bases unmatched: 9. Germline CDR1 MNHEY, CDR2 SMNVEV (reference sequence). The CDR3 has 17 amino acids. CDR3 DNA sequence: TGTGCCAGCAGTTCCACGGGGACTAGCGGGAGAAGGGAGACCCAGTACTTC. This sequence encodes CASSSTGTSGRRETQYF.

The rearrangement links TRBV6-4 to TRBJ2-3, with a weak D call TRBD2 (6 bases). There are 15 residues in the CDR3. Germline V lookup: CDR1 MRHNA, CDR2 SNTAGT. V lost 0 bases and J lost 6, with 13 bases in between. The CDR3 nucleotides read TGTGCCAGCAGTGACTCGAATCAACGGGGGGATACGCAGTATTTT. This gives the protein CASSDSNQRGDTQYF.

This chain joins TRBV4-3 and TRBJ2-6, with 7 bases fitting TRBD2. Trimming at V came to 4 bases and at J to 0 bases, leaving 12 bases not matched to a gene. The CDR3 length is 19 residues. Germline values: CDR1 LGHNA, CDR2 YSLEER. CDR3 loop: CASSPREGFALSGANVLTF. The CDR3 DNA reads as TGCGCCAGCAGCCCCAGGGAGGGGTTCGCCCTCTCTGGGGCCAACGTCCTGACTTTC.

The chain links TRBV6-5 to TRBJ2-7; D might be TRBD1 (6 bases). The CDR3 spans 16 residues. Germline CDR1 reads MNHEY; CDR2 reads SVGAGI. The ends were cut back, 3 bases at V and 4 bases at J, with 19 bases in the middle. The CDR3: CASSYIGWGLGYEQYF. The CDR3 nucleotides read TGTGCCAGCAGTTATATAGGCTGGGGGCTGGGATACGAGCAGTACTTC.

The J gene is TRBJ2-1, the V gene TRBV7-3, with TRBD2 matching over 15 bases. Trimming cost V 2 bases and J 4 bases; bases outside gene matches: 6. CDR3 length: 18 residues. Germline lookup yields CDR1 SGHTA and CDR2 FQGTGA. This chain's CDR3 is CASSLGLAGGPIYNEQFF. The CDR3 DNA sequence: TGTGCCAGCAGCTTAGGACTAGCGGGAGGGCCTATTTACAATGAGCAGTTCTTC.

The CDR3 protein is CASSLIRTSYGYTF. In DNA form, the CDR3 reads TGTGCCAGCAGCTTAATTCGGACTAGCTATGGCTACACCTTC. V gene TRBV7-4 combines with J gene TRBJ1-2, with D uncertain. In germline, CDR1 is SGHVT, CDR2 SQSDAQ. Between the trimmed V and J ends, which lost 2 bases and 4 bases, there was a span of 11 bases. The length of the CDR3 is 14 residues.

The chain joins TRBV12-5 to TRBJ2-7, with 8 bases aligning to TRBD1. The CDR3 contains 20 residues. V was clipped by 0 bases and J by 3 bases; unmatched bases: 19. Looked up from germline, CDR1 is LGHNT and CDR2 is FRNRAP. The CDR3 protein is CASGLVRDVHAGQGLYEQYF. CDR3 DNA: TGTGCTAGTGGTTTGGTAAGGGATGTCCACGCCGGACAGGGCCTCTACGAGCAGTACTTC.

V and J are TRBV7-2 and TRBJ2-7; 16 bases line up with TRBD2. The ends lost 4 bases at V and 0 bases at J; junction bases unmatched: 9. Germline CDR1 and CDR2: SGHTA and FQGNSA. There are 19 residues in the CDR3. Here the CDR3 DNA reads TGTGCCAGCAGCTCGCATCCGGGACTAGCGGGAGGGAGCTCCTACGAGCAGTACTTC. It encodes CASSSHPGLAGGSSYEQYF.

V and J are TRBV5-8 and TRBJ2-3; TRBD1 agrees at 10 bases. Unmatched junction bases numbered 11, after V lost 7 bases and J lost 3 bases. Germline V gives CDR1 SGHTS, CDR2 YDEGEE. The CDR3 covers 16 residues. The CDR3 here is CASLPYRDRGTDTQYF. CDR3 nucleotide sequence: TGTGCCAGCCTTCCTTACCGGGACAGGGGAACAGATACGCAGTATTTT. Complete variable domain (other parts from reference TRBV5-8 and TRBJ2-3): EAGVTQSPTHLIKTRGQQATLRCSPISGHTSVYWYQQALGLGLQFLLWYDEGEERNRGNFPPRFSGRQFPNYSSELNVNALELEDSALYLCASLPYRDRGTDTQYFGPGTRLTVL.

V is TRBV5-5 and J is TRBJ2-3; 9 bases fit TRBD2. Germline CDR1 and CDR2: SGHKS and YYEKEE (reference sequence). V lost 7 bases, J lost 4 bases, and 10 bases stayed unmatched. The CDR3 is made up of 15 amino acids. CDR3 sequence: CASVPGLAFPDTQYF. DNA for the CDR3: TGTGCCAGCGTCCCGGGACTAGCTTTTCCAGATACGCAGTATTTT.

The chain uses TRBV7-9 and TRBJ2-5; D unresolved. V lost 1 base and J 4 bases, leaving 16 bases between the germline ends. This CDR3 has 16 residues. Germline V lookup: CDR1 SEHNR, CDR2 FQNEAQ (reference sequence). CDR3 coding DNA: TGTGCCAGCAGCTTAGGGGCAGTACCACGCCGAGAGACCCAGTACTTC. Translation: CASSLGAVPRRETQYF.